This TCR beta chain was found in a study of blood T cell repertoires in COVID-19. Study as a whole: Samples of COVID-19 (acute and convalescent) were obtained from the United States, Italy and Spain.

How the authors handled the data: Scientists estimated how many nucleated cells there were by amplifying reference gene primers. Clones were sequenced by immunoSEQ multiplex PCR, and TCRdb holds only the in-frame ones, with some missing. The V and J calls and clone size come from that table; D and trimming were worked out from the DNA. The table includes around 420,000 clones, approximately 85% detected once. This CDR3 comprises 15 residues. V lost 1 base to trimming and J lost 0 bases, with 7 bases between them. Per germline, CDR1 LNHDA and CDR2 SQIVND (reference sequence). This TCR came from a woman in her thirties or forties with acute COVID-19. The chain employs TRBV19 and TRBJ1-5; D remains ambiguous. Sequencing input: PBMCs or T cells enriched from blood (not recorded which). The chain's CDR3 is CASSIAGYSNQPQHF. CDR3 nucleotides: TGTGCCAGTAGTATAGCGGGTTATAGCAATCAGCCCCAGCATTTT.